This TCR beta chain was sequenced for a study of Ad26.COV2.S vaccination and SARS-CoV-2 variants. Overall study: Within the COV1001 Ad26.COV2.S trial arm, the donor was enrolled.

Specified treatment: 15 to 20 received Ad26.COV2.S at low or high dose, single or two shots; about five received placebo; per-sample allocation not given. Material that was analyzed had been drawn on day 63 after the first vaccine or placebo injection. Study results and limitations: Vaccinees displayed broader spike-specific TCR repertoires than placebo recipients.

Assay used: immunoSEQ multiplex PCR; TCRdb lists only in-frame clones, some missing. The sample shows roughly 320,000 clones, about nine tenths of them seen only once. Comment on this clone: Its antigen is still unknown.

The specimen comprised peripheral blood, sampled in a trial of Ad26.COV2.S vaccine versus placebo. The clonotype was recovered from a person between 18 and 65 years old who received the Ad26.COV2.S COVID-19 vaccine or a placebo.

CDR3 protein: CATSDPGMRNTIYF. For the CDR3, the DNA is TGTGCCACCAGTGATCCGGGGATGAGAAACACCATATATTTT. The rearrangement uses TRBV24-1 and TRBJ1-3; no reliable D call. The CDR3 length is 14 residues. Deletions cut 3 bases from V and 5 bases from J, with 10 bases between. Germline V CDR1 and CDR2: KGHDR, SFDVKD.